The T cell receptor beta chain described here comes from a study of blood T cells in healthy people across ages. Regarding the study as a whole: Older individuals had lower TCR beta diversity per million T cells (the decline was roughly linear). Diversity figures based on one million T cells were deemed too low. Both higher diversity and more naive CD4+ cells marked long-lived donors when set against aged donors.

Then a second PCR, running about 6 to 12 cycles, was carried out with a sample-barcoded 5' primer and a J-beta primer mix. The template-switch adaptor, which had 12 random nucleotides, put a tag on each cDNA molecule. TCRdb recomputed calls from the 5' RACE reads with MiXCR, one row per CDR3 protein. The profile shows about 780,000 distinct CDR3 sequences, about 47% of them singletons. The CDR3 spans 15 residues. Per the germline V gene, CDR1 is DFQATT and CDR2 is SNEGSKA (reference sequence). With 6 bases clipped from V and 8 bases from J, the junction kept 15 bases outside the gene matches. About this clonotype itself: Its specificity is unknown.

The V call is TRBV20-1, the J call TRBJ2-1; the match to TRBD2 covers 8 bases. Sequenced material: blood. This sequence originates from a man at least 80 years old in good health. The CDR3 loop is CSARRTGGGSDEQFF. The CDR3 nucleotides are TGCAGTGCCCGACGGACGGGAGGGGGTAGCGATGAGCAGTTCTTC.